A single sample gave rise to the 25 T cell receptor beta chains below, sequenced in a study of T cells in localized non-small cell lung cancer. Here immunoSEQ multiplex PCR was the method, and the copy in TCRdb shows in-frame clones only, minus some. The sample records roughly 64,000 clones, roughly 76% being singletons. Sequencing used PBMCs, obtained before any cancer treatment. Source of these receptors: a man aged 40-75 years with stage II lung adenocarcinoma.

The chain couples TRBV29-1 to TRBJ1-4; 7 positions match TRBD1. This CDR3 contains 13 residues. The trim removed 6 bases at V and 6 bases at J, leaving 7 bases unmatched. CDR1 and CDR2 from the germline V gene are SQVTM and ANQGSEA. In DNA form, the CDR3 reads TGCAGCGTCCTACCCGGACAGGATGAAAAACTGTTTTTT. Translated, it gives CSVLPGQDEKLFF.

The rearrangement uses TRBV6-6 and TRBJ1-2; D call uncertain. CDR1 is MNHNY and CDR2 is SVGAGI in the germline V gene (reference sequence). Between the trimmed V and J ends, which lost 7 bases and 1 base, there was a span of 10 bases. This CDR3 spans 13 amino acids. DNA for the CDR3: TGTGCCAGCAACCCCCGCGGTAACTATGGCTACACCTTC. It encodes CASNPRGNYGYTF.

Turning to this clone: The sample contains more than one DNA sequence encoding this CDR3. The CDR3 region has the DNA TGTGCCTGGAGCGTACTGGGTGGGATCTCCTACGAGCAGTACTTC. This translates into CAWSVLGGISYEQYF. V is TRBV30 and J is TRBJ2-7; D uncertain. Trimming left V 3 bases short and J 0 bases short, with 15 bases between. The germline gives CDR1 GTSNPN, CDR2 SVGIG (reference sequence). The length of the CDR3 is 15 residues.

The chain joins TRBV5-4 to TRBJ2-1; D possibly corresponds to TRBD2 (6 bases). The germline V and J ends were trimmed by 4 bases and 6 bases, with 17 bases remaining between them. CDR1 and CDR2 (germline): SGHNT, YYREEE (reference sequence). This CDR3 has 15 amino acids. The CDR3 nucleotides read TGTGCCAGCAGCCCACCAGCCGGGAGCGGCAATGAGCAGTTCTTC. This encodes CASSPPAGSGNEQFF.

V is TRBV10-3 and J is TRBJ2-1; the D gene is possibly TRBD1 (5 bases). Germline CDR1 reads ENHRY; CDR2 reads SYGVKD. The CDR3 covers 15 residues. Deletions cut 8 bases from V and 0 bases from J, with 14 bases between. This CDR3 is CAILRRGSSYNEQFF. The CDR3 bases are TGTGCCATCCTACGAAGGGGTAGCTCCTACAATGAGCAGTTCTTC.

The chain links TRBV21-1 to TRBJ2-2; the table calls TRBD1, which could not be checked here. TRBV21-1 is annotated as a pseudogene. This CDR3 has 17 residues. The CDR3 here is CASSFRLTGPITGELFF. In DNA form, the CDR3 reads TGTGCCAGCAGCTTTCGTTTGACAGGCCCCATCACCGGGGAGCTGTTTTTT.

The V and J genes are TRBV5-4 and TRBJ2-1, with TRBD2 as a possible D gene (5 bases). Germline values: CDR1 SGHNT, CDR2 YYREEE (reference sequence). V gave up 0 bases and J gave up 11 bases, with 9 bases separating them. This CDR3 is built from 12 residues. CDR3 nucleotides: TGTGCCAGCAGCTTGGACGGGATCAAGCAGTTCTTC. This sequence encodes CASSLDGIKQFF.

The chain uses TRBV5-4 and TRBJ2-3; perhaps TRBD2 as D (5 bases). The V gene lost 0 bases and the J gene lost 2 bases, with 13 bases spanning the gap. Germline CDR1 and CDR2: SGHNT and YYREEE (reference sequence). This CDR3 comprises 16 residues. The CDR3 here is CASSLGADSYTDTQYF. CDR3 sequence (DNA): TGTGCCAGCAGCTTGGGGGCGGACTCGTACACAGATACGCAGTATTTT.

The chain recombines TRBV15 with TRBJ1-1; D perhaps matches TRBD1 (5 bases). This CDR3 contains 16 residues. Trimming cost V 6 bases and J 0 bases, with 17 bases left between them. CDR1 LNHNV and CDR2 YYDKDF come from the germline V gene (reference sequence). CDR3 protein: CATRKSGASMNTEAFF. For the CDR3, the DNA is TGTGCCACCAGGAAGAGCGGGGCCTCTATGAACACTGAAGCTTTCTTT.

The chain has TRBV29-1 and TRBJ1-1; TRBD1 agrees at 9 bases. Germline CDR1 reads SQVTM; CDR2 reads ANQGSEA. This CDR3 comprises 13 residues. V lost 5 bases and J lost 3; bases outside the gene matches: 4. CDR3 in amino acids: CSVRDRGDTEAFF. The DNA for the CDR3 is TGCAGCGTTCGAGACAGGGGGGACACTGAAGCTTTCTTT.

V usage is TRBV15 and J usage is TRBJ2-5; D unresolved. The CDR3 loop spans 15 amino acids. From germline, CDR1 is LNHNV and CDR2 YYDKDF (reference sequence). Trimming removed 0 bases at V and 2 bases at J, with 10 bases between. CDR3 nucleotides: TGTGCCACCAGCAGAGATCCTGGCCCTCAAGAGACCCAGTACTTC. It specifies CATSRDPGPQETQYF. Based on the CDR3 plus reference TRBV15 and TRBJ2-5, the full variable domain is DAMVIQNPRYQVTQFGKPVTLSCSQTLNHNVMYWYQQKSSQAPKLLFHYYDKDFNNEADTPDNFQSRRPNTSFCFLDIRSPGLGDTAMYLCATSRDPGPQETQYFGPGTRLLVL.

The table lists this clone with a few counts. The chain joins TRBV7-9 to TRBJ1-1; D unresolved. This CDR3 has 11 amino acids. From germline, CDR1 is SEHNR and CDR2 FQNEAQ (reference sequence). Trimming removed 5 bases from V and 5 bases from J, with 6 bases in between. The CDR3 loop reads CASSVATEAFF. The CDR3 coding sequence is TGTGCCAGCAGCGTCGCGACTGAAGCTTTCTTT.

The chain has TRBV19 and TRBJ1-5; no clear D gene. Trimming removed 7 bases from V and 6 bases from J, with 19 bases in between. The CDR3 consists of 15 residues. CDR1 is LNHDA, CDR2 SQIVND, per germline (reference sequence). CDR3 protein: CASTHSGRLTQPQHF. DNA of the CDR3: TGTGCCAGTACCCACTCGGGCCGCTTAACTCAGCCCCAGCATTTT.

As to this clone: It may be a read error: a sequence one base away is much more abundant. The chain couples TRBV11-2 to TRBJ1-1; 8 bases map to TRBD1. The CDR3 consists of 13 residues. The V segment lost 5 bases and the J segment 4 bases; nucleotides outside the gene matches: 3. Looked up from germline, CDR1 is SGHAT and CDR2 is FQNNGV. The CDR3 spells CASSHGQGTEAFF. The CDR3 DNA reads TGTGCCAGCAGCCACGGACAGGGCACTGAAGCTTTCTTT.

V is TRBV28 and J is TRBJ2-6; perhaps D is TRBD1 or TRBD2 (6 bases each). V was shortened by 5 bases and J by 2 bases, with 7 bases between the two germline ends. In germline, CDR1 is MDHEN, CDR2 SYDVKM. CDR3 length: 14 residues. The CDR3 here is CASSRGPGANVLTF. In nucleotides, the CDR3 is TGTGCCAGCAGTCGGGGGCCTGGGGCCAACGTCCTGACTTTC.

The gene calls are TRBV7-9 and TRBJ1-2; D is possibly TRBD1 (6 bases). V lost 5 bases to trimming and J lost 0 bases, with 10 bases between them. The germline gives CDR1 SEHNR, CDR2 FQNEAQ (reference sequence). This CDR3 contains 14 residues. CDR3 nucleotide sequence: TGTGCCAGCAGCCCTGGGGGGCCTAACTATGGCTACACCTTC. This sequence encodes CASSPGGPNYGYTF.

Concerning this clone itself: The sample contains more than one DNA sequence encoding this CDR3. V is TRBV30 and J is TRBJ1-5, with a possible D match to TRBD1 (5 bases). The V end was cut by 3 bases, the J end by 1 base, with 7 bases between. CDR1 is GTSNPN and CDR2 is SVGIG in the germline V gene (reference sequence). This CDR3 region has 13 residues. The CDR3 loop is CAWSRDSNQPQHF. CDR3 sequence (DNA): TGTGCCTGGAGCCGGGACAGCAATCAGCCCCAGCATTTT.

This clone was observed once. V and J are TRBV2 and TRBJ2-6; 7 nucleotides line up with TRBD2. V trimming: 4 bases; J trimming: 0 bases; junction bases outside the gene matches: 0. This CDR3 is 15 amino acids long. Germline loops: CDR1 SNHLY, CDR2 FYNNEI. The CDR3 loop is CASSVAGSGANVLTF. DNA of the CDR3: TGTGCCAGCAGTGTAGCGGGCTCTGGGGCCAACGTCCTGACTTTC.

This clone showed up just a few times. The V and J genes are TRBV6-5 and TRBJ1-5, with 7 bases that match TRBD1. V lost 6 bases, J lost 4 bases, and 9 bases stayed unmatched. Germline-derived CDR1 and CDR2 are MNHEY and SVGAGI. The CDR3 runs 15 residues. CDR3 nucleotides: TGTGCCAGCAGCCCTCTGGGGACAGATAATCAGCCCCAGCATTTT. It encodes CASSPLGTDNQPQHF.

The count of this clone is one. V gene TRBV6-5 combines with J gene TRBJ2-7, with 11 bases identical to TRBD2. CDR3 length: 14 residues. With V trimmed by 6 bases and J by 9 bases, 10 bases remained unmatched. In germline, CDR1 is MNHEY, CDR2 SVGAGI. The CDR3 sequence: CASSLLAGELRQYF. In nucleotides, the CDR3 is TGTGCCAGCAGCCTACTAGCGGGAGAGTTAAGGCAGTACTTC.

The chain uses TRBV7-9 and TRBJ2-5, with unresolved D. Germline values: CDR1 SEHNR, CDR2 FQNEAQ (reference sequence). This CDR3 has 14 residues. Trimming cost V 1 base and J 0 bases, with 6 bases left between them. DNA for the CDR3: TGTGCCAGCAGCTTAGTAGGCTACCAAGAGACCCAGTACTTC. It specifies CASSLVGYQETQYF.

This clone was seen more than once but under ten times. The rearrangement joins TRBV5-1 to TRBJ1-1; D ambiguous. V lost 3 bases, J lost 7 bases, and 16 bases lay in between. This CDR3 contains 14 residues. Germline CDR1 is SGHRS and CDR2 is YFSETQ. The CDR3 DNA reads TGCGCCAGCAGCTCGGCGACCTACACGGGTGAAGCTTTCTTT. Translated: CASSSATYTGEAFF.

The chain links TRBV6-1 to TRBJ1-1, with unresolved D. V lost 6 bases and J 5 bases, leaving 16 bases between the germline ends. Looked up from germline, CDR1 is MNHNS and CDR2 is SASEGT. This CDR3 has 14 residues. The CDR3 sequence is CASSFSLRNTEAFF. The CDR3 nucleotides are TGTGCCAGCAGCTTCTCCTTAAGGAATACTGAAGCTTTCTTT.

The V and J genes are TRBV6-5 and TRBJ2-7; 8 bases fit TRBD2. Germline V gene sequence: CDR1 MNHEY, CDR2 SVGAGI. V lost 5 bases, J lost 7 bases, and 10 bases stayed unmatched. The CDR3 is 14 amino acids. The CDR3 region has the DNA TGTGCCAGCAGTAGGATCGGGAGGGCCGAAGAGCAGTACTTC. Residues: CASSRIGRAEEQYF.

CDR3 sequence reads: CASSPGGAGVSEAFF. CDR3 nucleotide sequence: TGTGCCAGCTCACCCGGAGGGGCCGGGGTGTCTGAAGCTTTCTTT. The V gene is TRBV18, the J gene TRBJ1-1; D may be TRBD1 (5 bases). The CDR3 has 15 residues. Looked up from germline, CDR1 is KGHSH and CDR2 is LQKENI. V shed 3 bases and J shed 6 bases, with 17 bases lying between them.